This is a list of T cell receptor beta chains from one sample in a study of patients and donors after allogeneic stem cell transplantation. TCRdb recomputed calls from the RT-PCR reads with MiXCR, one row per CDR3 protein. The sample comprises 95,000 to 120,000 distinct CDR3 sequences, around 36% of which are singletons, and approximately 30% rests with the top ten. The sample consisted of blood, either unsorted or a sorted T cell fraction (not recorded which). These receptors all stem from a human donor who was either an allogeneic HSCT recipient or a stem cell or donor lymphocyte infusion donor (not recorded which). It is not recorded whose cells these are; they may come from a transplant donor. The CDR3 runs from the conserved cysteine through the conserved F or W. Each record gives: V gene, D gene, J gene, clone size, CDR3 DNA, CDR3 protein. D genes are given only for firm matches. Clone size is shown for a subset of rows, as once, few, many or a class of expanded clone.

TRBV5-8	NA	TRBJ2-6	NA	TGTGCCAGCAGCTTACGTACTGGGGCCAACGTCCTGACTTTC	CASSLRTGANVLTF
TRBV7-5	NA	TRBJ2-7	NA	NA	CISVPEGPMGQGFYEQYF
TRBV6-5	TRBD2	TRBJ2-1	NA	TGTGCCAGCAGTTACTCCCCCTGGGTAGCGGGGCTTTACAATGAGCAGTTCTTC	CASSYSPWVAGLYNEQFF
TRBV4-3	TRBD1	TRBJ2-2	NA	TGCGCCAGCAGCACCCGGACAGGGGTAAACACCGGGGAGCTGTTTTTT	CASSTRTGVNTGELFF
TRBV15	TRBD1	TRBJ2-3	NA	TGTGCCACCAGCGGCCTTTCCGGGACAGGGTTCACAGATACGCAGTATTTT	CATSGLSGTGFTDTQYF
TRBV7-2	TRBD2	TRBJ2-1	few	TGTGCCAGCAGCTTAAGTTGGCGCGCGGGAGGGAATGAGCAGTTCTTC	CASSLSWRAGGNEQFF
TRBV24-1	NA	TRBJ2-2	NA	TGTGCCACCAGTGATTTCCCGAACACCGGGGAGCTGTTTTTT	CATSDFPNTGELFF
TRBV7-9	NA	TRBJ1-4	NA	TGTGCCAGCAGCCCCCCGACAGGATGGGGAAAACTGTTTTTT	CASSPPTGWGKLFF
TRBV5-1	NA	TRBJ1-4	few	TGCGCCAGCAGCTTGGTGACCTTAGGGGGAACTAATGAAAAACTGTTTTTT	CASSLVTLGGTNEKLFF
TRBV12-3/TRBV12-4	TRBD1	TRBJ1-6	NA	TGTGCCAGCAGTTCTTCAGGGGGCGAAGGGAATTCACCCCTCCACTTT	CASSSSGGEGNSPLHF
TRBV29-1	NA	TRBJ2-5	NA	TGCAGCGTTGAAAGAGGAACTAGGGAGACCCAGTACTTC	CSVERGTRETQYF
TRBV20-1	NA	TRBJ1-5	NA	TGCAGTGCTAGAGCCCGGGGGACCTCCGGGAATCAGCCCCAGCATTTT	CSARARGTSGNQPQHF
TRBV30	NA	TRBJ1-5	few	TGTGCCTGGAGTGTACACTGGGGGGGGGATCAGCCCCAGCATTTT	CAWSVHWGGDQPQHF
TRBV12-3/TRBV12-4	TRBD1	TRBJ2-1	NA	TGTGCCAGCAGTTTATCACTTACAGGGGGCTCCTACAATGAGCAGTTCTTC	CASSLSLTGGSYNEQFF
TRBV20-1	TRBD2	TRBJ2-1	NA	TGCAGTGCTAGACCCCGGGGAGGAGCGGGATACAATGAGCAGTTCTTC	CSARPRGGAGYNEQFF
TRBV20-1	NA	TRBJ1-5	many	TGCAGTGCAACGCAGGGTCATCAGCCCCAGCATTTT	CSATQGHQPQHF
TRBV4-3	NA	TRBJ1-4	NA	TGCGCCAGCAGCCAAGAAGGTTACCCGGACGGAGCTAATGAAAAACTGTTTTTT	CASSQEGYPDGANEKLFF
TRBV7-8	TRBD2	TRBJ2-2	NA	TGTGCCAGCAGCCTACTAGCGGCTGGGGAGCTGTTTTTT	CASSLLAAGELFF
TRBV20-1	NA	TRBJ1-1	many	TGCAGTGCTAGAGTCCAGAACACTGAAGCTTTCTTT	CSARVQNTEAFF
TRBV20-1	NA	TRBJ2-1	NA	TGCAGTGCGGCCACGAATGAGCAGTTCTTC	CSAATNEQFF
TRBV7-2	NA	TRBJ2-2	NA	TGTGCCAGCAGCCGTTACACCGGGGAGCTGTTTTTT	CASSRYTGELFF
TRBV3-1	TRBD2	TRBJ2-3	few	TGTGCCAGCAGCCAAGATCGGAGCGGGAGGCGCACAGATACGCAGTATTTT	CASSQDRSGRRTDTQYF
TRBV20-1	TRBD2	TRBJ2-1	NA	TGCAGTGCTAGCGTAACTCCTAGCGGGAGTAATGAGCAGTTCTTC	CSASVTPSGSNEQFF
TRBV5-1	NA	TRBJ2-1	NA	TGCGCCAGCAGCTTGGGGTCTACATTGGGTGAGCAGTTCTTC	CASSLGSTLGEQFF
TRBV6-5	NA	TRBJ2-5	NA	TGTGCCAGCCAGGGAGAGACCCAGTACTTC	CASQGETQYF
TRBV7-9	NA	TRBJ1-2	NA	TGTGCCAGCAGCTCCCTTTCCTATCCGGGCTACACCTTC	CASSSLSYPGYTF
TRBV20-1	TRBD2	TRBJ2-3	NA	TGCAGTGCAACTAGCGAGAGGGAACCTTCTACGCAGTATTTT	CSATSEREPSTQYF
TRBV12-3/TRBV12-4	NA	TRBJ1-4	NA	TGTGCCAGCAGATCAATTAACGAAAAACTGTTTTTT	CASRSINEKLFF
TRBV12-3/TRBV12-4	NA	TRBJ2-5	NA	TGTGCCAGCAGCCTGCGGGAATTGGAGACCCAGTACTTC	CASSLRELETQYF
TRBV12-3/TRBV12-4	NA	TRBJ2-7	NA	TGTGCCAGCAGTTCCACGGGACTGCAAAGGCACGAGCAGTACTTC	CASSSTGLQRHEQYF
TRBV25-1	NA	TRBJ1-4	few	TGTGCCAGCACCTTTAATGAAAAACTGTTTTTT	CASTFNEKLFF
TRBV5-5	NA	TRBJ1-2	NA	TGTGCCAGCAGCTTGGTTGAGGGCCCGAACTATGGCTACACCTTC	CASSLVEGPNYGYTF
TRBV20-1	TRBD2	TRBJ2-7	NA	TGCAGTGCTAGAACCCTAGCGGGATCTTTCGAGCAGTACTTC	CSARTLAGSFEQYF
TRBV6-2/TRBV6-3	NA	TRBJ1-1	NA	TGTGCCAGCAGCCTGGGGGCCCCGAACACTGAAGCTTTCTTT	CASSLGAPNTEAFF
TRBV10-3	TRBD2	TRBJ2-3	NA	TGTGCCATCGGCTCAACTAGCGGGAGTGAGAATACGCAGTATTTT	CAIGSTSGSENTQYF
TRBV20-1	NA	TRBJ2-2	NA	TGCAGTGCTCCCAACACCGGGGAGCTGTTTTTT	CSAPNTGELFF
TRBV5-1	NA	TRBJ2-7	many	TGCGCCAGCAGCTTGGGACTTCAATACGAGCAGTACTTC	CASSLGLQYEQYF
TRBV10-3	NA	TRBJ1-2	NA	TGTGCCATCAAAATCGACAGGATTGACGGCTACACCTTC	CAIKIDRIDGYTF
TRBV6-5	TRBD1	TRBJ1-1	NA	TGTGCCAGCAGTTACTCGACAGGGATTAGGACTGAAGCTTTCTTT	CASSYSTGIRTEAFF
TRBV4-3	NA	TRBJ1-4	few	TGCGCCAGCAGCCAAGATTGGGGATTTGAAAAACTGTTTTTT	CASSQDWGFEKLFF
TRBV20-1	NA	TRBJ2-1	NA	TGCAGTGCTAGTGTTTCGGGTAGGGTTTACAATGAGCAGTTCTTC	CSASVSGRVYNEQFF
TRBV4-2	NA	TRBJ2-7	NA	TGTGCCAGCAGCCAAGCGAGCCCTCCTGGGGACGAGCAGTACTTC	CASSQASPPGDEQYF
TRBV18	NA	TRBJ1-1	NA	TGTGCCAGCTCACTTAACAGGGTGAGCACTGAAGCTTTCTTT	CASSLNRVSTEAFF
TRBV4-3	NA	TRBJ1-3	NA	TGCGCCAGCAGCCAAGAGGGGACGCCTAGAAACACCATATATTTT	CASSQEGTPRNTIYF
TRBV19	TRBD1	TRBJ2-3	NA	TGTGCCAGTAGTAACCAACAGGGGAATACGCAGTATTTT	CASSNQQGNTQYF
TRBV20-1	NA	TRBJ2-1	NA	TGCAGTGCTAGAGATCGACGATCCTACAATGAGCAGTTCTTC	CSARDRRSYNEQFF